The 11 T cell receptor beta chains below were found in one sample sequenced in a study of somatic reversion in DOCK8 deficiency (dated by TCRdb to the early 2020s). The library relied on multiplex PCR. TCRdb lists the instrument as Illumina MiSeq. TRB libraries were made by one-step amplicon PCR using EuroClonality-NGS primers on around 0.095 ug genomic DNA. Starting from the raw public reads, TCRdb applied fastp trimming at Q25, assembled clones with MiXCR and retained in-frame beta chains. A single entry per CDR3 protein holds the most common genes and DNA from its merged rows. The sample table lists fewer than 5,000 distinct CDR3 sequences, around 25% of them with a count of one. More than 9% of the sample goes to the ten largest clones. Sequenced sample: peripheral blood. These receptor sequences come from a human donor in good health.

This chain uses TRBV3-1 with TRBJ2-2; 7 bases agree with TRBD2. Trimming took 4 bases from V and 6 from J; bases not matched to a gene: 2. Germline CDR1 is LGHDT and CDR2 is YNNKEL (reference sequence). The CDR3 contains 13 residues. The CDR3 loop is CASSPTSAGELFF. CDR3 nucleotides: TGTGCCAGCAGCCCAACTAGCGCCGGGGAGCTGTTTTTT. Full variable domain (rest looked up from reference TRBV3-1 and TRBJ2-2): DTAVSQTPKYLVTQMGNDKSIKCEQNLGHDTMYWYKQDSKKFLKIMFSYNNKELIINETVPNRFSPKSPDKAHLNLHINSLELGDSAVYFCASSPTSAGELFFGEGSRLTVL.

This clonotype is classed as medium-sized. The chain recombines TRBV19 with TRBJ1-2; 11 bases map to TRBD1. This CDR3 contains 15 residues. The germline V gene has CDR1 LNHDA and CDR2 SQIVND (reference sequence). Germline trimming cut 7 bases from V and 8 bases from J; bases unmatched to any gene: 12. CDR3 amino acids: CASMIPGQGAPGYTF. CDR3 bases: TGTGCCAGTATGATTCCCGGACAGGGGGCGCCGGGCTACACCTTC. Using reference TRBV19 and TRBJ1-2 for the parts outside the CDR3, the full variable domain is DGGITQSPKYLFRKEGQNVTLSCEQNLNHDAMYWYRQDPGQGLRLIYYSQIVNDFQKGDIAEGYSVSREKKESFPLTVTSAQKNPTAFYLCASMIPGQGAPGYTFGSGTRLTVV.

This clonotype was detected once. The chain's CDR3 is CASSVEVGNTIYF. Written as DNA, the CDR3 is TGTGCCAGCAGCGTAGAAGTTGGAAACACCATATATTTT. The V gene is TRBV9, the J gene TRBJ1-3; D is undetermined. This CDR3 is 13 amino acids long. The germline V and J ends were trimmed by 0 bases and 3 bases, with 4 bases remaining between them. The germline V gene encodes CDR1 SGDLS and CDR2 YYNGEE.

By sample share, this clonotype is medium-sized. The CDR3 region is CASSLTGVWGYTF. The DNA for the CDR3 is TGTGCCAGCAGCTTGACAGGGGTGTGGGGCTACACCTTC. This sequence joins TRBV5-6 and TRBJ1-2; 7 bases are shared with TRBD1. With V trimmed by 1 base and J by 8 bases, 5 bases remained unmatched. There are 13 residues in the CDR3. Germline CDR1 and CDR2: SGHDT and YYEEEE.

The CDR3 DNA sequence: TGTGCCAGCAGCTTTGCGGGGGGCAATGAGCAGTTCTTC. It translates to CASSFAGGNEQFF. This chain connects TRBV7-7 to TRBJ2-1, with TRBD2 matching 8 bases. This CDR3 region has 13 residues. J gave up 6 bases and V 3 bases, and 1 base lay outside the gene matches. The germline CDR1 and CDR2 sequences are SSHAT and FNYEAQ (reference sequence).

The chain joins TRBV4-1 to TRBJ1-5, with a possible D match to TRBD1 (5 bases). Germline V gene sequence: CDR1 MGHRA, CDR2 YSYEKL. This CDR3 contains 14 residues. The germline V and J ends were trimmed by 8 bases and 4 bases, with 15 bases remaining between them. The CDR3 protein is CASEDNSDNQPQHF. The CDR3 nucleotides read TGCGCCAGCGAGGACAATTCAGATAATCAGCCCCAGCATTTT.

This clonotype was seen more than once but under ten times. The chain employs TRBV13 and TRBJ1-2; D gene uncertain. The germline CDR1 and CDR2 sequences are PRHDT and FYEKMQ (reference sequence). The CDR3 is 14 amino acids. V lost 3 bases and J lost 6, with 14 bases in between. CDR3 nucleotide sequence: TGTGCCAGCAGCTTGGGTAGTGGGATAGATGGCTACACCTTC. Protein sequence: CASSLGSGIDGYTF.

This clonotype is medium-sized (0.01 to 0.1%) in the sample. The chain joins TRBV7-9 to TRBJ1-1; 12 nucleotides match TRBD1. This CDR3 is built from 18 residues. V was clipped by 4 bases and J by 3 bases; unmatched bases: 12. CDR1 is SEHNR and CDR2 is FQNEAQ in the germline V gene (reference sequence). As DNA, the CDR3 is TGTGCCAGCAGCTCCGGTCGGGACAGGGGGCGAAGGGACACTGAAGCTTTCTTT. Translated, it gives CASSSGRDRGRRDTEAFF. Full variable domain (missing parts from reference TRBV7-9 and TRBJ1-1): DTGVSQNPRHKITKRGQNVTFRCDPISEHNRLYWYRQTLGQGPEFLTYFQNEAQLEKSRLLSDRFSAERPKGSFSTLEIQRTEQGDSAMYLCASSSGRDRGRRDTEAFFGQGTRLTVV.

This clonotype was seen more than once but under ten times. This chain connects TRBV20-1 to TRBJ1-4, with D tentatively TRBD1 (6 bases). Trimming stripped 5 bases from V and 7 bases from J, with 17 bases between. The CDR3 is made up of 14 amino acids. Germline assignment: CDR1 DFQATT and CDR2 SNEGSKA (reference sequence). The CDR3 here is CSALRGGIGEKLFF. The CDR3 DNA follows: TGCAGTGCTTTAAGGGGGGGCATCGGTGAAAAACTGTTTTTT.

The chain joins TRBV6-5 to TRBJ2-7; 8 nucleotides agree with TRBD1. The germline gives CDR1 MNHEY, CDR2 SVGAGI. V shed 6 bases and J 0 bases; nucleotides not matched to a gene: 10. This CDR3 region has 16 residues. As DNA, the CDR3 is TGTGCCAGCAGCCTAGACAGGGGCGCTAGCTCCTACGAGCAGTACTTC. The encoded protein is CASSLDRGASSYEQYF.

This clonotype was found a few times. The DNA for the CDR3 is TGTGCCAGCAGCCCGGGGGGTCGAGCCGGGGAGCTGTTTTTT. As protein: CASSPGGRAGELFF. The chain couples TRBV7-9 to TRBJ2-2; TRBD2 matches 7 bases. CDR1 is SEHNR, CDR2 FQNEAQ, per germline (reference sequence). The CDR3 is made up of 14 amino acids. V was clipped by 5 bases and J by 6 bases; unmatched bases: 6.